A single sample gave rise to the 30 T cell receptor beta chains below, sequenced in a study of blood T cell repertoires in COVID-19. Libraries were prepared by immunoSEQ multiplex PCR; TCRdb keeps only in-frame clonotypes and omits some of them. The sample records hundreds of thousands of clones, roughly 88% being singletons. Sequenced material: peripheral blood. These receptors were collected from a woman between 35 and 50 years old who had recovered from COVID-19.

The chain carries TRBV19 and TRBJ2-1; 10 bases align to TRBD2. CDR1 is LNHDA, CDR2 SQIVND, per germline (reference sequence). V gave up 4 bases and J gave up 9 bases; unmatched junction bases: 6. CDR3 size: 14 residues. The CDR3 is CASSTSGSYGEQFF. CDR3 in DNA: TGTGCCAGTAGTACTAGCGGGAGTTATGGTGAGCAGTTCTTC.

This chain links TRBV5-8 with TRBJ2-7; maybe TRBD1 (8 bases). V was pared by 0 bases and J by 2 bases, with 18 bases between. The CDR3 has 17 amino acids. Germline V gene lookup returns CDR1 SGHTS and CDR2 YDEGEE. CDR3 sequence (DNA): TGTGCCAGCAGCTTGGGGGGGGGAGGACAGGGAACCTACGAGCAGTACTTC. Residues: CASSLGGGGQGTYEQYF.

This clone was observed a single time. The chain joins TRBV29-1 to TRBJ2-7; 12 bases are a match to TRBD1. CDR3 size: 16 residues. Losses at the gene ends were 7 bases for V and 5 bases for J; bases not matched to a gene: 15. Germline V gives CDR1 SQVTM, CDR2 ANQGSEA. CDR3 in DNA: TGCAGCGCCCGTAGTCCAGCCGGGACAGGGGGCAACGAGCAGTACTTC. Translated: CSARSPAGTGGNEQYF.

The gene calls are TRBV3-1 (or the pseudogene TRBV3-2) and TRBJ2-6, with TRBD1 as a possible D gene (7 bases). The CDR3 is 17 residues long. Germline CDR1 LGHDT, CDR2 YNNKEL (reference sequence). V dropped 4 bases and J dropped 1 base, with 14 bases sitting between them. The DNA of the CDR3 is TGTGCCAGCAGCCGCGGGACAGTGACTTCTGGGGCCAACGTCCTGACTTTC. It yields the protein CASSRGTVTSGANVLTF.

The chain recombines TRBV20-1 with TRBJ2-7; D call uncertain. The CDR3 sequence is 10 residues long. CDR1 and CDR2 from the germline V gene are DFQATT and SNEGSKA (reference sequence). Trimming shortened V by 2 bases and J by 6 bases, and 5 bases separated the two germline ends. Here the CDR3 reads CSARQVEQYF. The CDR3 DNA follows: TGCAGTGCTAGACAGGTCGAGCAGTACTTC.

There are a few counts of this clone. J is TRBJ2-2 and V is TRBV6-4, with TRBD1 identical over 11 bases. The V segment lost 5 bases and the J segment 6 bases; nucleotides outside the gene matches: 2. Germline-derived CDR1 and CDR2 are MRHNA and SNTAGT. This CDR3 is 14 amino acids long. CDR3 bases: TGTGCCAGCAGTCCGGGACAGGGGGCCGGGGAGCTGTTTTTT. Translated: CASSPGQGAGELFF.

V and J are TRBV10-3 and TRBJ2-7, with TRBD2 matching over 8 bases. The CDR3 loop spans 15 amino acids. Germline lookup yields CDR1 ENHRY and CDR2 SYGVKD. Trimming cost V 3 bases and J 2 bases; bases outside gene matches: 6. DNA for the CDR3: TGTGCCATCAGTGATCCAGCGGGGGCCGCCTACGAGCAGTACTTC. This sequence encodes CAISDPAGAAYEQYF.

DNA of the CDR3: TGTGCCAGCAGTGAGACAGGTCATCAGCCCCAGCATTTT. It is translated as CASSETGHQPQHF. The chain has TRBV6-1 and TRBJ1-5, with TRBD1 as a possible D gene (6 bases). The ends were cut back, 3 bases at V and 5 bases at J, with 8 bases in the middle. This CDR3 contains 13 residues. Per the germline V gene, CDR1 is MNHNS and CDR2 is SASEGT.

This clone was picked up one time. The chain links TRBV3-1 (or the pseudogene TRBV3-2) to TRBJ1-2; TRBD1 is a possible D gene (6 bases). CDR3 length: 13 amino acids. In germline, CDR1 is LGHDT, CDR2 YNNKEL (reference sequence). Between the trimmed V and J ends, which lost 4 bases and 7 bases, there was a span of 13 bases. CDR3 region: CASSLKQGAGYTF. The DNA for the CDR3 is TGTGCCAGCAGCCTCAAACAGGGAGCTGGCTACACCTTC.

V gene TRBV30 combines with J gene TRBJ2-7; TRBD2 agrees at 8 bases. The trim removed 1 base at V and 4 bases at J, leaving 12 bases unmatched. This CDR3 is built from 16 residues. CDR1 is GTSNPN and CDR2 is SVGIG in the germline V gene (reference sequence). The CDR3 DNA is TGTGCCTGGAGTGGGGTAGGAGCGGGAGAACGGTACGAGCAGTACTTC. Amino acids: CAWSGVGAGERYEQYF.

This chain uses TRBV7-9 with TRBJ1-5; perhaps TRBD1 as D (5 bases). CDR3 length: 15 residues. Trimming took 5 bases from V and 3 from J, leaving 14 bases between them. Germline lookup yields CDR1 SEHNR and CDR2 FQNEAQ (reference sequence). The CDR3: CASSPAGSANQPQHF. Here the CDR3 DNA reads TGTGCCAGCAGCCCCGCAGGGTCGGCCAATCAGCCCCAGCATTTT.

The V call is TRBV7-9, the J call TRBJ2-1; 10 bases match TRBD2. Germline V CDR1 and CDR2: SEHNR, FQNEAQ (reference sequence). The CDR3 is made up of 19 amino acids. The V and J ends lost 0 bases and 0 bases, in that order; junction bases with no gene match: 8. The CDR3 protein is CASSLARLAGGYSYNEQFF. The CDR3 DNA reads as TGTGCCAGCAGCTTAGCGAGGTTAGCGGGAGGCTACTCCTACAATGAGCAGTTCTTC.

The V call is TRBV28, the J call TRBJ1-2, with 8 bases that match TRBD1. After removal of 6 bases from V and 4 bases from J, the junction contained 4 bases not matched to a gene. CDR1 is MDHEN and CDR2 is SYDVKM in the germline V gene. The CDR3 has 13 residues. The CDR3 bases are TGTGCCAGCAGCGGACAGGGAGTCTATGGCTACACCTTC. It is translated as CASSGQGVYGYTF.

The chain uses TRBV4-1 and TRBJ2-7; TRBD2 matches 14 bases. CDR3 length: 16 residues. V gave up 0 bases and J gave up 4 bases; unmatched junction bases: 2. From germline, CDR1 is MGHRA and CDR2 YSYEKL. As DNA, the CDR3 is TGCGCCAGCAGCCAAGAGGGGACTAGCGGGAGTTACGAGCAGTACTTC. Protein: CASSQEGTSGSYEQYF.

The chain couples TRBV5-1 to TRBJ1-4, with 8 bases fitting TRBD1. The V and J ends lost 3 bases and 0 bases, in that order; junction bases with no gene match: 4. The CDR3 is 16 amino acids. CDR1 SGHRS and CDR2 YFSETQ come from the germline V gene. CDR3 nucleotide sequence: TGCGCCAGCAGCTGGGACAGGTTCTCAACTAATGAAAAACTGTTTTTT. It codes for CASSWDRFSTNEKLFF.

In this sample, this clone turned up a few times. CDR3 coding DNA: TGCGCCAGCAGCCAAGATTCAACGCTTAGAAAGCCCCAGCATTTT. Translating it yields CASSQDSTLRKPQHF. The chain links TRBV4-1 to TRBJ1-5; D remains unclear. Looked up from germline, CDR1 is MGHRA and CDR2 is YSYEKL. V shed 0 bases and J shed 8 bases, with 14 bases lying between them. This CDR3 comprises 15 residues.

This clone has only one observation. The chain joins TRBV7-9 to TRBJ2-2; tentative D call: TRBD2 (5 bases). CDR1 and CDR2 (germline): SEHNR, FQNEAQ (reference sequence). This CDR3 is 13 amino acids long. V shed 10 bases and J shed 1 base, with 10 bases lying between them. CDR3: CANERGNTGELFF. The CDR3 bases are TGTGCCAACGAACGGGGGAACACCGGGGAGCTGTTTTTT.

V and J are TRBV14 and TRBJ2-7; TRBD1 matches 9 bases. Looked up from germline, CDR1 is SGHDN and CDR2 is FVKESK. Trimming took 1 base from V and 2 from J; bases not matched to a gene: 3. The CDR3 runs to 15 residues. The CDR3 DNA reads TGTGCCAGCAGCCAAGGGGACAGGGAGCCCTACGAGCAGTACTTC. This translates into CASSQGDREPYEQYF. The whole variable domain, filled in from reference TRBV14 and TRBJ2-7, reads EAGVTQFPSHSVIEKGQTVTLRCDPISGHDNLYWYRRVMGKEIKFLLHFVKESKQDESGMPNNRFLAERTGGTYSTLKVQPAELEDSGVYFCASSQGDREPYEQYFGPGTRLTVT.

V and J are TRBV27 and TRBJ1-1; no reliable D call. Trimming cost V 8 bases and J 0 bases, with 10 bases left between them. CDR1 and CDR2 (germline): MNHEY, SMNVEV (reference sequence). The CDR3 runs to 13 residues. Here the CDR3 DNA reads TGTGCCAGCCGCGGGAATATGAACACTGAAGCTTTCTTT. Amino acid sequence: CASRGNMNTEAFF.

V gene TRBV11-2 combines with J gene TRBJ1-1; the D is unclear. CDR1 and CDR2 from the germline V gene are SGHAT and FQNNGV. Trimming pared 5 bases from V and 0 bases from J, leaving 7 bases between. There are 13 residues in the CDR3. The CDR3 sequence is CASSLQLNTEAFF. The CDR3 DNA reads TGTGCCAGCAGCCTGCAGTTGAACACTGAAGCTTTCTTT.

Only one count was recorded for this clone. The chain employs TRBV11-3 and TRBJ2-1, with unresolved D. Trimming took off 1 base at V and 10 bases at J, with 11 bases between the two ends. Germline V gene data show CDR1 as SGHNT and CDR2 as YENEEA. CDR3 length: 13 residues. The CDR3 region is CASSLGSGFEQFF. The CDR3 bases are TGTGCCAGCAGCTTAGGCTCGGGTTTCGAGCAGTTCTTC.

The rearrangement links TRBV27 to TRBJ1-5; tentatively, D is TRBD1 (6 bases). V was pared by 6 bases and J by 4 bases, with 22 bases between. Germline V gives CDR1 MNHEY, CDR2 SMNVEV (reference sequence). The CDR3 contains 17 residues. CDR3 loop: CASSKLAGASWNQPQHF. CDR3 DNA sequence: TGTGCCAGCAGCAAACTGGCAGGGGCCAGCTGGAATCAGCCCCAGCATTTT.

The chain links TRBV5-1 to TRBJ2-3; 8 nucleotides align to TRBD1. The CDR3 is made up of 16 amino acids. Germline V CDR1 and CDR2: SGHRS, YFSETQ. J gave up 2 bases and V 2 bases, and 7 bases lay outside the gene matches. Here the CDR3 reads CASSLSGTGNTDTQYF. In DNA form, the CDR3 reads TGCGCCAGCAGCTTATCCGGGACAGGCAACACAGATACGCAGTATTTT.

The chain joins TRBV3-1 (or the pseudogene TRBV3-2) to TRBJ2-7; 8 nucleotides line up with TRBD2. The CDR3 is made up of 19 amino acids. V lost 1 base and J lost 2; bases outside the gene matches: 16. Germline V lookup: CDR1 LGHDT, CDR2 YNNKEL (reference sequence). The CDR3 DNA reads TGTGCCAGCAGCCAAGCTGGCGCGGGAGGCCTTTCTTTTACCTACGAGCAGTACTTC. It translates to CASSQAGAGGLSFTYEQYF.

The rearrangement joins TRBV25-1 to TRBJ2-7, with 7 bases lining up with TRBD2. The V segment lost 3 bases and the J segment 2 bases; nucleotides outside the gene matches: 4. This CDR3 spans 14 amino acids. Germline values: CDR1 MGHDK, CDR2 SYGVNS. The CDR3 DNA reads as TGTGCCAGCAGTGACACTAGCGATACCTACGAGCAGTACTTC. It encodes CASSDTSDTYEQYF.

The chain has TRBV5-4 and TRBJ2-5; 9 bases match TRBD2. Germline V gene data show CDR1 as SGHNT and CDR2 as YYREEE (reference sequence). J lost 3 bases, V lost 0 bases, and 9 bases had no gene match. This CDR3 is built from 17 residues. CDR3 amino acids: CASSLAAGGPREETQYF. The DNA of the CDR3 is TGTGCCAGCAGCTTGGCGGCGGGAGGGCCGAGGGAAGAGACCCAGTACTTC.

This clone was counted only a few times. The genes are TRBV28 and TRBJ2-7; the match to TRBD1 covers 9 bases. This CDR3 has 15 residues. Germline V CDR1 and CDR2: MDHEN, SYDVKM. The ends lost 5 bases at V and 0 bases at J; junction bases unmatched: 5. The CDR3 region is CASSLGQGSSYEQYF. The CDR3 region has the DNA TGTGCCAGCAGTCTCGGACAGGGGAGCTCCTACGAGCAGTACTTC.

The chain is built from TRBV7-2 and TRBJ2-7; perhaps TRBD2 as D (6 bases). Trimming left V 1 base short and J 2 bases short, with 24 bases between. Germline CDR1 and CDR2: SGHTA and FQGNSA. This CDR3 is 19 amino acids long. CDR3 protein: CASSLGWYLPRDLAYEQYF. The CDR3 DNA sequence: TGTGCCAGCAGCTTAGGGTGGTACCTGCCCCGGGACTTAGCCTACGAGCAGTACTTC.

The CDR3 DNA reads as TGTGCCAGCAGCTTCCAGACAGGTGCGTCCTACGAGCAGTACTTC. Its translation is CASSFQTGASYEQYF. V usage is TRBV7-6 and J usage is TRBJ2-7; perhaps TRBD1 as D (6 bases). V lost 3 bases and J 1 base, leaving 13 bases between the germline ends. CDR3 length equals 15 residues. Germline V gene sequence: CDR1 SGHVS, CDR2 FNYEAQ.

The chain uses TRBV28 and TRBJ1-6; D not certain. Germline V gives CDR1 MDHEN, CDR2 SYDVKM. Trimming pared 1 base from V and 10 bases from J, leaving 35 bases between. The CDR3 is made up of 22 amino acids. This CDR3 reads CASSLYDFSVRTLEEGQSPLHF. CDR3 in DNA: TGTGCCAGCAGTTTATATGACTTTTCGGTGAGGACGCTGGAGGAGGGCCAATCACCCCTCCACTTT. Filled out from reference TRBV28 and TRBJ1-6, the complete variable domain reads DVKVTQSSRYLVKRTGEKVFLECVQDMDHENMFWYRQDPGLGLRLIYFSYDVKMKEKGDIPEGYSVSREKKERFSLILESASTNQTSMYLCASSLYDFSVRTLEEGQSPLHFGNGTRLTVT.